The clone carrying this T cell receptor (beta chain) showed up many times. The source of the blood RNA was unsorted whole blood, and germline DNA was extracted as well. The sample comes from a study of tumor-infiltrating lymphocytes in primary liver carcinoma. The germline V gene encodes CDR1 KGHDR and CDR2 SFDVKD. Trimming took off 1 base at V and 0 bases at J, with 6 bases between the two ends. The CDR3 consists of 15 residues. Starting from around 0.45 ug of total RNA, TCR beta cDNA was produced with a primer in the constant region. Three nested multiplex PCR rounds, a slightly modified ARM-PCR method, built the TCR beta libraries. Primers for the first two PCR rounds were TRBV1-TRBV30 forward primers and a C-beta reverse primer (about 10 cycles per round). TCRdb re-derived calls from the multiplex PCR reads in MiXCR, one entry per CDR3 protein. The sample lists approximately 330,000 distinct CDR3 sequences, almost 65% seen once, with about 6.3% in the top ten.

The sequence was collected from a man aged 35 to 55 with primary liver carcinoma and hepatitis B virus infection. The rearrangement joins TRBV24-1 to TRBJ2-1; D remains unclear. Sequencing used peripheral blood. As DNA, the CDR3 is TGTGCCACCAGTGATTTAGCGAGCTCCTACAATGAGCAGTTCTTC. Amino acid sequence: CATSDLASSYNEQFF.